Sequencing of this TCR beta chain was carried out in a study of blood T cell repertoires in COVID-19. Whole-study context: There were acute and convalescent COVID-19 samples, and they came from the United States, Italy and Spain. Nucleic acid was either cDNA or gDNA, and it came from T cells, B-cell-depleted T cells, or PBMCs.

Germline CDR1 is LNHDA and CDR2 is SQIVND (reference sequence). J was trimmed by 0 bases and V by 6 bases; bases with no gene match: 15. This CDR3 is built from 20 residues. Original processing notes: Amplification from reference gene primers served as the basis for estimated nucleated cell counts. The assay was immunoSEQ multiplex PCR, and TCRdb's table has in-frame clones only and misses some. The V and J calls and the clone size are those of that table, but D and trimming were determined from the DNA. The sample records tens of thousands of clones, approximately 88% being singletons. The sequencing sample was made of peripheral blood. This chain links TRBV19 with TRBJ2-1; TRBD2 matches 12 bases. The sequence was collected from a woman aged 80 or older with acute or convalescent COVID-19. CDR3 residues: CASSEPPWLAGGSSYNEQFF. CDR3 nucleotides: TGTGCCAGTAGCGAACCCCCATGGCTAGCGGGAGGGAGCTCCTACAATGAGCAGTTCTTC.